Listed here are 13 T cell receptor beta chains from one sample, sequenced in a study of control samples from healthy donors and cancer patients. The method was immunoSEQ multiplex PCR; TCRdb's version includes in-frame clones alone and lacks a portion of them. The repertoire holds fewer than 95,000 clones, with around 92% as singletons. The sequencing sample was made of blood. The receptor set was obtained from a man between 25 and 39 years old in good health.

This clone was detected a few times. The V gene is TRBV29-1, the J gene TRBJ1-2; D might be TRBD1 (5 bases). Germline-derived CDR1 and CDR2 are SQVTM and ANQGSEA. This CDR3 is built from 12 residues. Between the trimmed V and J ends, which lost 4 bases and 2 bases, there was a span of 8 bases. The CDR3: CSVAAGNYGYTF. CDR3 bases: TGCAGCGTTGCGGCAGGGAACTATGGCTACACCTTC.

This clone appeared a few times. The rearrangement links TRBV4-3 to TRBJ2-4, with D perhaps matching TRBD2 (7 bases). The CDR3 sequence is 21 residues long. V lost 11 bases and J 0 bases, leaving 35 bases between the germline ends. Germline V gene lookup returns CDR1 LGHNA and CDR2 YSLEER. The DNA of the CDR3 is TGCGCCCGCCGCCGGGGGGAGGGCAGGGGAAGGTCCGATTTAGCCAAAAACATTCAGTACTTC. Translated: CARRRGEGRGRSDLAKNIQYF.

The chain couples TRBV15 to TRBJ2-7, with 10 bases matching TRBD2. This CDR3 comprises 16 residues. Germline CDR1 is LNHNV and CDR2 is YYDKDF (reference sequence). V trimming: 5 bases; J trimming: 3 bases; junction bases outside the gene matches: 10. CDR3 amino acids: CATSLNSSGRLYEQYF. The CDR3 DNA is TGTGCCACCAGCCTCAACTCTAGCGGGAGACTCTACGAGCAGTACTTC.

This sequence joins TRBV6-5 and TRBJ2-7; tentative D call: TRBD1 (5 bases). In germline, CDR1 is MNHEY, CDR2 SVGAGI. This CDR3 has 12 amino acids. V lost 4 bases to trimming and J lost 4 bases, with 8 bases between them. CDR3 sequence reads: CASSSTVYEQYF. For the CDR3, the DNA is TGTGCCAGCAGTTCGACAGTTTACGAGCAGTACTTC.

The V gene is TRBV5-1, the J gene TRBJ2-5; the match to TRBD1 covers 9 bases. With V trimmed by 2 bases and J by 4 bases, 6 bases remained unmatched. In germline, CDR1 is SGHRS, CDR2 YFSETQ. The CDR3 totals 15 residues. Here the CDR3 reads CASSFTGGGGETQYF. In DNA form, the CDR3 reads TGCGCCAGCAGCTTTACAGGGGGCGGAGGAGAGACCCAGTACTTC. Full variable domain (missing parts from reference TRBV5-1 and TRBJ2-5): KAGVTQTPRYLIKTRGQQVTLSCSPISGHRSVSWYQQTPGQGLQFLFEYFSETQRNKGNFPGRFSGRQFSNSRSEMNVSTLELGDSALYLCASSFTGGGGETQYFGPGTRLLVL.

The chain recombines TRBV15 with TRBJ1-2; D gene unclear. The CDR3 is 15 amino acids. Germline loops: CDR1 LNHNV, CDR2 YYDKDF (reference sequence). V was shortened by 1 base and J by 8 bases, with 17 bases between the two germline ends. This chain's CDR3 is CATSRVVSDSGGYTF. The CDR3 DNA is TGTGCCACCAGCAGAGTCGTCAGCGACTCTGGGGGCTACACCTTC.

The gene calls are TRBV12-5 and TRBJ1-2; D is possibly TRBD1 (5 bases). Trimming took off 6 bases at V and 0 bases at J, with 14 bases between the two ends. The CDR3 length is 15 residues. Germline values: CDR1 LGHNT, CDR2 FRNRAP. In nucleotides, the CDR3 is TGTGCTAGTGGACCTACGACAGAATCTAACTATGGCTACACCTTC. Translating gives CASGPTTESNYGYTF.

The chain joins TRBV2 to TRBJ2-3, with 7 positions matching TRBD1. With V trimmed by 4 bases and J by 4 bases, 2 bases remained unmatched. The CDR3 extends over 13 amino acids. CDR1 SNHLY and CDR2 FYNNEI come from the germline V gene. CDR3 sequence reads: CASSGQGADTQYF. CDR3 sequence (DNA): TGTGCCAGCAGTGGACAGGGAGCAGATACGCAGTATTTT.

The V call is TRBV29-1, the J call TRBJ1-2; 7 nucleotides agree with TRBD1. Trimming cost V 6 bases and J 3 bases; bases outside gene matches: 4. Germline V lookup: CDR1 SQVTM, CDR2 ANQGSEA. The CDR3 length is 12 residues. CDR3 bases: TGCAGCGTCCGGGACAGTGACTATGGCTACACCTTC. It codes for CSVRDSDYGYTF.

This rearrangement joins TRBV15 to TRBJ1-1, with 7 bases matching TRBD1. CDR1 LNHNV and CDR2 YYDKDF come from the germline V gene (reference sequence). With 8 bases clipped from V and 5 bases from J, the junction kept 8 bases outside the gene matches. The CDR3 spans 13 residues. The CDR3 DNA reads TGTGCCACCGGAGACAGGGTGGCAACTGAAGCTTTCTTT. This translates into CATGDRVATEAFF.

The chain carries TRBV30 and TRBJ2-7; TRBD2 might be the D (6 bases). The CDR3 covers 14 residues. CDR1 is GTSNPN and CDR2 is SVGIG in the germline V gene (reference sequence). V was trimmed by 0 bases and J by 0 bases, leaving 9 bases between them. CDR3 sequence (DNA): TGTGCCTGGAGTGTTGGAGGGACCTCCTACGAGCAGTACTTC. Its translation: CAWSVGGTSYEQYF.

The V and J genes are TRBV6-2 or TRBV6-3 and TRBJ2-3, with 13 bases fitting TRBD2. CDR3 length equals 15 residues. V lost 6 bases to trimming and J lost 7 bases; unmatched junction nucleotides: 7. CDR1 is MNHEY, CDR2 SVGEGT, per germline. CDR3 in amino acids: CASSRGTSGANTQYF. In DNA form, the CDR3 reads TGTGCCAGCAGCCGGGGGACTAGCGGGGCGAATACGCAGTATTTT.

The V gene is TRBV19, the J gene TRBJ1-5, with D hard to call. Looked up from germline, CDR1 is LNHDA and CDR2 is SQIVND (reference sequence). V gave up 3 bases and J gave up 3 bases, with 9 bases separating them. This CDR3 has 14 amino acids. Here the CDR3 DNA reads TGTGCCAGTAGTATTAAAGGGTACAATCAGCCCCAGCATTTT. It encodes CASSIKGYNQPQHF.